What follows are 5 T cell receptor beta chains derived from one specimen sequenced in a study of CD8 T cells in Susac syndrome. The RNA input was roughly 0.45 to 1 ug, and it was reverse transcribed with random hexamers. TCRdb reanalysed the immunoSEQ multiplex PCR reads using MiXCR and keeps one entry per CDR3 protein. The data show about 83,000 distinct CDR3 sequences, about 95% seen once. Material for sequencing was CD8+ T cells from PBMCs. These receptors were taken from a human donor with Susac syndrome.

The CDR3 bases are TGTGCCACCTACGCCAAAAACATTCAGTACTTC. Translation gives CATYAKNIQYF. This chain uses TRBV15 with TRBJ2-4; D is unclear. The CDR3 is made up of 11 amino acids. V lost 8 bases, J lost 1 base, and 3 bases lay in between. Germline loops: CDR1 LNHNV, CDR2 YYDKDF (reference sequence).

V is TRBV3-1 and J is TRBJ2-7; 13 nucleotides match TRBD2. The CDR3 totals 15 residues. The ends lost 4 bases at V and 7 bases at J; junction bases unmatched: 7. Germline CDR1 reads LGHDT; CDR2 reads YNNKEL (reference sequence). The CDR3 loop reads CASSRTSGRADEQYF. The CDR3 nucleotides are TGTGCCAGCAGCCGAACTAGCGGGAGGGCCGATGAGCAGTACTTC.

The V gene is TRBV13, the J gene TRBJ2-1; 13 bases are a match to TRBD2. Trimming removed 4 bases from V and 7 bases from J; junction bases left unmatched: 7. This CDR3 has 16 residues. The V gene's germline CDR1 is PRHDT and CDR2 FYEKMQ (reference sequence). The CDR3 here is CASSYGLAGEWNEQFF. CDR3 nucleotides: TGTGCCAGCAGCTACGGACTAGCGGGAGAATGGAATGAGCAGTTCTTC.

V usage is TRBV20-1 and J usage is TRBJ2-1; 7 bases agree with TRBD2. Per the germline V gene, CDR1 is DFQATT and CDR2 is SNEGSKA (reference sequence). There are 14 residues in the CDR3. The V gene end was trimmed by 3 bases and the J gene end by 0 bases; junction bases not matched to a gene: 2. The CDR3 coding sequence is TGCAGTGCTAGCGGGGGGAGCTCCTACAATGAGCAGTTCTTC. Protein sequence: CSASGGSSYNEQFF.

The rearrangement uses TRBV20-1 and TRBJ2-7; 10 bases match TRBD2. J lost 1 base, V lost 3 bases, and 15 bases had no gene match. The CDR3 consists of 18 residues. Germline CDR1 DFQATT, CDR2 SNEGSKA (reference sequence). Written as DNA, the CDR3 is TGCAGTGCTAGTCCGTGGGTAGCGGGAGGCCCCAGTTCCTACGAGCAGTACTTC. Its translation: CSASPWVAGGPSSYEQYF.